What follows are 23 T cell receptor beta chains derived from one specimen sequenced in a study of cytomegalovirus exposure and HLA in healthy donors. PCR was performed using 60 Vbeta and 13 Jbeta primers. Clones were sequenced by immunoSEQ multiplex PCR, and TCRdb holds only the in-frame ones, with some missing. The sample comprises about 220,000 clones, 82% of which are singletons, and 5% to 6.5% rests with the top ten. The sample taken for sequencing was PBMCs. Receptor source: a woman between 40 and 55 years old in good health and CMV-seropositive.

This chain connects TRBV5-4 to TRBJ2-1; maybe TRBD2 (7 bases). The germline V gene encodes CDR1 SGHNT and CDR2 YYREEE (reference sequence). Deletions cut 2 bases from V and 6 bases from J, with 12 bases between. The CDR3 has 14 residues. CDR3 in amino acids: CASSFPGGINEQFF. The CDR3 nucleotides read TGTGCCAGCAGCTTCCCGGGGGGCATCAATGAGCAGTTCTTC.

The rearrangement links TRBV5-1 to TRBJ1-3; D is possibly TRBD1 (5 bases). CDR1 is SGHRS, CDR2 YFSETQ, per germline. The V and J ends lost 1 base and 4 bases respectively, with 12 bases between them. This CDR3 comprises 15 residues. This chain's CDR3 is CASSLSGGAGNTIYF. The CDR3 bases are TGCGCCAGCAGCTTGAGTGGAGGGGCCGGAAACACCATATATTTT.

The chain recombines TRBV9 with TRBJ1-6, with a possible D match to TRBD1 (6 bases). Trimming pared 0 bases from V and 7 bases from J, leaving 11 bases between. Germline CDR1 is SGDLS and CDR2 is YYNGEE. The CDR3 totals 15 residues. The CDR3 nucleotides read TGTGCCAGCAGCGTAGGTGGACAGAACAATTCACCCCTCCACTTT. This codes for CASSVGGQNNSPLHF.

V gene TRBV12-5 combines with J gene TRBJ1-4; D is uncertain. The CDR3 covers 15 residues. V was pared by 6 bases and J by 1 base, with 12 bases between. The germline CDR1 and CDR2 sequences are LGHNT and FRNRAP. The CDR3 loop is CASGLPGLTNEKLFF. For the CDR3, the DNA is TGTGCTAGTGGACTCCCGGGATTAACTAATGAAAAACTGTTTTTT.

The chain recombines TRBV29-1 with TRBJ1-3; the match to TRBD1 covers 9 bases. The length of the CDR3 is 14 residues. The trim removed 8 bases at V and 2 bases at J, leaving 7 bases unmatched. Germline V gene data show CDR1 as SQVTM and CDR2 as ANQGSEA. Here the CDR3 reads CSISRTGAGNTIYF. The CDR3 bases are TGCAGCATCTCCCGGACAGGGGCTGGAAACACCATATATTTT.

The J gene is TRBJ2-2, the V gene TRBV4-2; 7 bases align to TRBD1. The V segment lost 3 bases and the J segment 4 bases; nucleotides outside the gene matches: 8. Germline loops: CDR1 LGHNA, CDR2 YNFKEQ. The CDR3 sequence is 16 residues long. DNA of the CDR3: TGTGCCAGCAGCCAGAGACAGGGTCGCGGCACCGGGGAGCTGTTTTTT. It translates to CASSQRQGRGTGELFF.

This clone turned up a few times. V is TRBV2 and J is TRBJ1-2; no reliable D call. The germline CDR1 and CDR2 sequences are SNHLY and FYNNEI. The ends were cut back, 3 bases at V and 6 bases at J, with 11 bases in the middle. This CDR3 region has 13 residues. The CDR3 is CASSESQEDGYTF. In nucleotides, the CDR3 is TGTGCCAGCAGTGAGTCCCAGGAGGATGGCTACACCTTC. Filled out from reference TRBV2 and TRBJ1-2, the complete variable domain reads EPEVTQTPSHQVTQMGQEVILRCVPISNHLYFYWYRQILGQKVEFLVSFYNNEISEKSEIFDDQFSVERPDGSNFTLKIRSTKLEDSAMYFCASSESQEDGYTFGSGTRLTVV.

The V call is TRBV27, the J call TRBJ1-6; 7 nucleotides match TRBD1. This CDR3 has 14 amino acids. Per germline, CDR1 MNHEY and CDR2 SMNVEV (reference sequence). Trimming at V came to 5 bases and at J to 16 bases, leaving 14 bases not matched to a gene. CDR3 region: CASSLNRDRLFLHF. The CDR3 coding sequence is TGTGCCAGCAGTCTAAACCGGGACAGACTATTTCTCCACTTT.

The gene calls are TRBV6-5 and TRBJ1-6, with TRBD1 matching 9 bases. The germline V gene encodes CDR1 MNHEY and CDR2 SVGAGI. V lost 6 bases, J lost 7 bases, and 7 bases stayed unmatched. This CDR3 spans 15 amino acids. DNA of the CDR3: TGTGCCAGCAGCCAACCCGGGACAGGGAATTCACCCCTCCACTTT. Translation: CASSQPGTGNSPLHF.

The gene calls are TRBV2 and TRBJ2-7; 10 nucleotides align to TRBD2. Germline lookup yields CDR1 SNHLY and CDR2 FYNNEI. V was pared by 10 bases and J by 6 bases, with 12 bases of the junction left unmatched. This CDR3 is built from 14 residues. CDR3 sequence: CATRWTSGVGEQYF. CDR3 sequence (DNA): TGTGCCACCAGGTGGACTAGCGGCGTGGGCGAGCAGTACTTC. Combining the CDR3 with reference TRBV2 and TRBJ2-7 gives the whole variable domain EPEVTQTPSHQVTQMGQEVILRCVPISNHLYFYWYRQILGQKVEFLVSFYNNEISEKSEIFDDQFSVERPDGSNFTLKIRSTKLEDSAMYFCATRWTSGVGEQYFGPGTRLTVT.

The V and J genes are TRBV4-3 and TRBJ2-1, with 9 bases lining up with TRBD2. V shed 1 base and J 7 bases; nucleotides not matched to a gene: 8. The CDR3 has 16 amino acids. Germline V gene lookup returns CDR1 LGHNA and CDR2 YSLEER. The CDR3 here is CASSQGGGRAWNEQFF. As DNA, the CDR3 is TGCGCCAGCAGCCAAGGCGGCGGGAGGGCCTGGAATGAGCAGTTCTTC.

The CDR3 sequence: CASSFLGARQPQHF. CDR3 DNA: TGTGCCAGCAGTTTTTTGGGGGCGAGACAGCCCCAGCATTTT. This chain joins TRBV27 and TRBJ1-5; maybe TRBD1 (6 bases). V was cut by 3 bases and J by 7 bases, with 13 bases left in between. The CDR3 totals 14 residues. CDR1 and CDR2 (germline): MNHEY, SMNVEV (reference sequence).

The CDR3 is CAISTVTGELFF. DNA of the CDR3: TGTGCCATCAGCACAGTCACCGGGGAGCTGTTTTTT. The V call is TRBV10-3, the J call TRBJ2-2; D unclear. The CDR3 consists of 12 residues. Germline lookup yields CDR1 ENHRY and CDR2 SYGVKD. Trimming removed 6 bases at V and 4 bases at J, with 6 bases between.

The V and J genes are TRBV30 and TRBJ2-5; TRBD1 might be the D (6 bases). Germline loops: CDR1 GTSNPN, CDR2 SVGIG (reference sequence). There are 13 residues in the CDR3. The V end was cut by 2 bases, the J end by 4 bases, with 11 bases between. CDR3 in DNA: TGTGCCTGGAGTTCCTTCAGGGGAGAGACCCAGTACTTC. This codes for CAWSSFRGETQYF.

This chain joins TRBV5-4 and TRBJ1-2; tentative D call: TRBD1 (6 bases). V was cut by 4 bases and J by 4 bases, with 20 bases left in between. Germline lookup yields CDR1 SGHNT and CDR2 YYREEE (reference sequence). CDR3 length: 16 amino acids. The DNA for the CDR3 is TGTGCCAGCAGCCCGGCCGCGGGGGGGCGCGGCTATGGCTACACCTTC. It encodes CASSPAAGGRGYGYTF.

The chain uses TRBV27 and TRBJ1-5, with 10 nucleotides matching TRBD1. With 5 bases clipped from V and 5 bases from J, the junction kept 9 bases outside the gene matches. The germline CDR1 and CDR2 sequences are MNHEY and SMNVEV (reference sequence). The CDR3 is 16 amino acids. DNA for the CDR3: TGTGCCAGCAGTCCTCGGACAGGGGGAGCTTATCAGCCCCAGCATTTT. Amino acid sequence: CASSPRTGGAYQPQHF.

With respect to this clone: Additional DNA sequences in this sample encode the identical CDR3. The genes are TRBV30 and TRBJ1-1; D gene ambiguous. V gave up 0 bases and J gave up 1 base, with 6 bases separating them. CDR3 length: 13 residues. The germline CDR1 and CDR2 sequences are GTSNPN and SVGIG (reference sequence). The CDR3 DNA sequence: TGTGCCTGGAGTGTACAGTCGAACACTGAAGCTTTCTTT. Its protein is CAWSVQSNTEAFF.

The chain joins TRBV29-1 to TRBJ1-1; TRBD1 is a possible D gene (5 bases). Germline V gene data show CDR1 as SQVTM and CDR2 as ANQGSEA. This CDR3 has 12 amino acids. V shed 7 bases and J shed 9 bases, with 18 bases lying between them. DNA of the CDR3: TGCAGCGGGACAATGAGCGTGGGGAAAGCTTTCTTT. The encoded protein is CSGTMSVGKAFF.

A few counts support this clone. The CDR3 nucleotides read TGCGCCAGCAGCCAAGAAAGTCAGGAGACCCAGTACTTC. Protein product: CASSQESQETQYF. The chain has TRBV4-1 and TRBJ2-5; D is undetermined. Per the germline V gene, CDR1 is MGHRA and CDR2 is YSYEKL. V lost 0 bases, J lost 5 bases, and 7 bases lay in between. CDR3 length equals 13 residues.

V is TRBV6-5 and J is TRBJ1-6, with 10 bases that match TRBD1. CDR3 length equals 15 residues. V shed 3 bases, J shed 10 bases, and the junction held 6 bases outside the gene matches. CDR1 and CDR2 from the germline V gene are MNHEY and SVGAGI. The chain's CDR3 is CASSYSGTGDSPLHF. In DNA form, the CDR3 reads TGTGCCAGCAGTTATTCCGGGACAGGGGACTCACCCCTCCACTTT.

The genes are TRBV18 and TRBJ1-6, with a weak D call TRBD1 (5 bases). Germline lookup yields CDR1 KGHSH and CDR2 LQKENI. The CDR3 is 14 residues long. V lost 3 bases and J lost 3, with 6 bases in between. CDR3: CASSPTGYNSPLHF. DNA of the CDR3: TGTGCCAGCTCACCCACAGGCTATAATTCACCCCTCCACTTT.

This chain joins TRBV5-1 and TRBJ2-3; D is undetermined. V was clipped by 4 bases and J by 0 bases, with 6 bases between them. This CDR3 region has 13 residues. CDR1 and CDR2 (germline): SGHRS, YFSETQ. In DNA form, the CDR3 reads TGCGCCAGCAGCCAAACTAGCACAGATACGCAGTATTTT. Amino acid sequence: CASSQTSTDTQYF.

The J gene is TRBJ1-5, the V gene TRBV30; D remains ambiguous. Germline lookup yields CDR1 GTSNPN and CDR2 SVGIG (reference sequence). The V end was cut by 4 bases, the J end by 1 base, with 14 bases between. The CDR3 totals 15 residues. CDR3 in DNA: TGTGCCTGGAAGCCCGGAGATACCAGCAATCAGCCCCAGCATTTT. Translation gives CAWKPGDTSNQPQHF.